The 21 T cell receptor beta chains below come from one sample, sequenced in a study of molecular identifiers for immune sequencing clone quantification. Using its own MiXCR run on the PCR reads, TCRdb lists one record per CDR3 protein. The profile shows around 86,000 distinct CDR3 sequences, about 20% of them singletons. The sample taken for sequencing was naive CD8+ T cells from blood, with Jurkat cell RNA spiked in. Subset reported: FACS-sorted CD8+CD4-CCR7+CD45RA+ naive T cells. All receptors come from a human donor in good health. Some libraries in this study had Jurkat cell RNA spiked in.

This clonotype was observed once. A read error may account for a junction end that differs from germline. The gene calls are TRBV11-2 and TRBJ1-1, with 7 bases that match TRBD1. Germline loops: CDR1 SGHAT, CDR2 FQNNGV. The CDR3 has 18 residues. The CDR3 region has the DNA TGTGCCAGCAGCTTAGTGTTCTTCGGCCAGGGGGAGGGCACTGAAGCTTCCTTT. This translates into CASSLVFFGQGEGTEASF.

For this clonotype: This clone may be a read error of a much larger clone one base away. The genes are TRBV7-2 and TRBJ2-1; 8 bases match TRBD1. From germline, CDR1 is SGHTA and CDR2 FQGNSA. This CDR3 contains 15 residues. Written as DNA, the CDR3 is TGTGCCGGCAGCTCACAGGGGGGACCCTACAATGAGCAGTTCTTC. Protein sequence: CAGSSQGGPYNEQFF.

Comments on this clonotype: Germline and junction disagree at one end, which may indicate a read error. The chain has TRBV7-9 and TRBJ1-4, with D unclear. Per the germline V gene, CDR1 is SEHNR and CDR2 is FQNEAQ (reference sequence). The CDR3 runs to 14 residues. The CDR3 DNA sequence: TGTGCCAGCAGCTTATTTAGGTCTAACGAAAGACTGTTTTTT. Translation gives CASSLFRSNERLFF.

This clonotype was observed a single time. A much larger clonotype is one base distant, so this may be a read error. The gene calls are TRBV12-3 or TRBV12-4 and TRBJ1-4; 7 bases line up with TRBD1. Trimming cost V 7 bases and J 7 bases; bases outside gene matches: 9. The CDR3 length is 14 residues. The CDR3 loop reads CASTLTGSSEKLFF. Written as DNA, the CDR3 is TGTGCCAGCACCCTGACAGGGTCGAGTGAAAAACTGTTTTTT.

This clonotype has a handful of counts. With a much larger clone just one base away, this may be a read error. Likely a read error: the CDR3 ends without its conserved phenylalanine or tryptophan. The V call is TRBV4-3, the J call TRBJ1-3; D is uncertain. Germline V lookup: CDR1 LGHNA, CDR2 YSLEER. V was clipped by 0 bases and J by 0 bases, with 9 bases between them. This CDR3 comprises 16 residues. The CDR3 spells CASSQDLRRSGNTIYS. Here the CDR3 DNA reads TGCGCCAGCAGCCAAGATCTCCGACGCTCTGGAAACACCATATATTCT.

This clonotype was detected only once. V is TRBV4-3 and J is TRBJ2-7; 8 nucleotides match TRBD2. Per germline, CDR1 LGHNA and CDR2 YSLEER. This CDR3 has 15 amino acids. V trimming: 0 bases; J trimming: 3 bases; junction bases outside the gene matches: 4. CDR3 coding DNA: TGCGCCAGCAGCCAAGAAACTAGCGGTCGCTACGAGCAGTACTTC. This codes for CASSQETSGRYEQYF.

This clonotype was seen at least ten times. This chain uses TRBV6-1 with TRBJ2-1; perhaps TRBD1 as D (5 bases). Germline lookup yields CDR1 MNHNS and CDR2 SASEGT. With 1 base removed from V and 7 bases from J, the gap between germline ends came to 11 bases. There are 14 residues in the CDR3. The CDR3 spells CASSEVPGLNEQFF. The CDR3 coding sequence is TGTGCCAGCAGTGAAGTCCCAGGGTTGAATGAGCAGTTCTTC.

As regards this clonotype: A much larger clone differs by one base, so this may be a read error. This chain connects TRBV20-1 to TRBJ2-2; 8 nucleotides agree with TRBD1. V gave up 3 bases and J gave up 3 bases; unmatched junction bases: 9. The CDR3 spans 16 residues. CDR1 and CDR2 (germline): DFQATT, SNEGSKA (reference sequence). Here the CDR3 reads CSASLRDRSDTGELFF. CDR3 DNA: TGCAGTGCTAGCCTCCGGGACAGGAGTGACACCGGGGAGCTGTTTTTT.

This clonotype was counted ten times or more. The chain links TRBV7-9 to TRBJ2-3; 7 nucleotides match TRBD1. The CDR3 is 15 residues long. Per the germline V gene, CDR1 is SEHNR and CDR2 is FQNEAQ (reference sequence). V dropped 3 bases and J dropped 4; count of bases not matched to a gene: 7. Written as DNA, the CDR3 is TGTGCCAGCAGCTTTGGACAGGTCTTACCAGATACGCAGTATTTT. It yields the protein CASSFGQVLPDTQYF.

For this clonotype: A single base separates this from a much larger clone, so it may be a read error. This chain links TRBV12-3 or TRBV12-4 with TRBJ2-3; a weak D match, TRBD2 (6 bases). The ends were cut back, 5 bases at V and 3 bases at J, with 18 bases in the middle. The CDR3 has 16 amino acids. The CDR3 here is CASSGAPGDTTDTQYF. In DNA form, the CDR3 reads TGTGCCAGCAGTGGCGCTCCGGGGGATACGACAGATACGCAGTATTTT.

This clonotype has a count of ten or more. This chain connects TRBV5-4 to TRBJ1-4, with TRBD1 matching over 10 bases. The CDR3 sequence is 19 residues long. The junction had 12 bases not matched to a gene; V was cut back by 4 bases and J by 0 bases. Germline assignment: CDR1 SGHNT and CDR2 YYREEE (reference sequence). CDR3 region: CASSQLPGQGPATNEKLFF. The CDR3 DNA follows: TGTGCCAGCAGCCAACTACCGGGACAGGGGCCTGCAACTAATGAAAAACTGTTTTTT.

In this sample, this clonotype turned up many times. The rearrangement links TRBV4-1 to TRBJ2-7; 11 bases align to TRBD2. This CDR3 has 18 residues. CDR1 and CDR2 from the germline V gene are MGHRA and YSYEKL. V lost 0 bases and J lost 2; bases outside the gene matches: 9. The CDR3 coding sequence is TGCGCCAGCAGCCAAGAAACTAGCGGGGGAGTTATTGCCTACGAGCAGTACTTC. Translated, it gives CASSQETSGGVIAYEQYF.

In this sample, this clonotype turned up many times. This rearrangement joins TRBV10-3 to TRBJ1-1, with TRBD1 identical over 7 bases. Germline V lookup: CDR1 ENHRY, CDR2 SYGVKD. CDR3 length: 12 amino acids. Trimming at V came to 10 bases and at J to 6 bases, leaving 8 bases not matched to a gene. The CDR3 region has the DNA TGTGCCACCAGACAGGGCGGATCTGAAGCTTTCTTT. Its translation is CATRQGGSEAFF.

The genes are TRBV29-1 and TRBJ2-1; D is ambiguous. Germline CDR1 is SQVTM and CDR2 is ANQGSEA. Trimming removed 7 bases at V and 5 bases at J, with 15 bases between. CDR3 length equals 13 residues. CDR3 region: CSAPQPPNNEQFF. CDR3 sequence (DNA): TGCAGCGCCCCACAGCCCCCGAACAATGAGCAGTTCTTC.

This clonotype was seen many times. V usage is TRBV14 and J usage is TRBJ2-1; D may be TRBD1 or TRBD2 (5 bases each). V lost 3 bases, J lost 2 bases, and 11 bases lay in between. This CDR3 has 15 residues. Per germline, CDR1 SGHDN and CDR2 FVKESK. Here the CDR3 DNA reads TGTGCCAGCAGCCAGAGGGACGGCGCCTACAATGAGCAGTTCTTC. It is translated as CASSQRDGAYNEQFF. Combining the CDR3 with reference TRBV14 and TRBJ2-1 gives the whole variable domain EAGVTQFPSHSVIEKGQTVTLRCDPISGHDNLYWYRRVMGKEIKFLLHFVKESKQDESGMPNNRFLAERTGGTYSTLKVQPAELEDSGVYFCASSQRDGAYNEQFFGPGTRLTVL.

This clonotype was seen ten or more times. The rearrangement uses TRBV28 and TRBJ2-7, with D maybe TRBD1 (6 bases). Germline V gene data show CDR1 as MDHEN and CDR2 as SYDVKM. The CDR3 loop spans 14 amino acids. Between the trimmed V and J ends, which lost 7 bases and 0 bases, there was a span of 13 bases. Here the CDR3 reads CASTLRTDSYEQYF. DNA of the CDR3: TGTGCCAGCACATTAAGGACAGACTCCTACGAGCAGTACTTC.

This clonotype was detected ten times or more. CDR3 residues: CASSQESSVRTDTQYF. The CDR3 DNA reads as TGCGCCAGCAGCCAAGAATCTAGCGTTCGCACAGATACGCAGTATTTT. J is TRBJ2-3 and V is TRBV4-1; possible D gene TRBD2, 6 bases. This CDR3 comprises 16 residues. Germline-derived CDR1 and CDR2 are MGHRA and YSYEKL. V shed 0 bases and J shed 1 base, with 11 bases lying between them.

This clonotype was observed at least ten times. The chain links TRBV12-3 or TRBV12-4 to TRBJ2-7; D possibly uses TRBD1 or TRBD2 (6 bases each). V was shortened by 6 bases and J by 5 bases, with 20 bases between the two germline ends. This CDR3 comprises 15 residues. The CDR3 loop reads CASSQMSGGPDEQYF. CDR3 sequence (DNA): TGTGCCAGCAGCCAAATGTCCGGGGGCCCTGACGAGCAGTACTTC.

This clonotype was counted ten times or more. This chain uses TRBV20-1 with TRBJ1-5, with TRBD1 matching over 7 bases. CDR3 length: 14 residues. Germline CDR1 reads DFQATT; CDR2 reads SNEGSKA (reference sequence). V shed 5 bases, J shed 2 bases, and the junction held 6 bases outside the gene matches. CDR3 nucleotides: TGCAGTGCTCAGGGGGAATTCGGCAATCAGCCCCAGCATTTT. Residues: CSAQGEFGNQPQHF.

Many counts were recorded for this clonotype. CDR3 sequence reads: CASSQDWGAEQFF. The CDR3 nucleotides are TGCGCCAGCAGCCAAGATTGGGGGGCTGAGCAGTTCTTC. V usage is TRBV4-1 and J usage is TRBJ2-1, with D tentatively TRBD1 or TRBD2 (6 bases each). Deletions cut 0 bases from V and 9 bases from J, with 9 bases between. Germline V gene data show CDR1 as MGHRA and CDR2 as YSYEKL. The CDR3 is 13 amino acids.

A note on this clonotype: Just one base apart from a much larger clone, this may be a read error. The chain carries TRBV3-2 and TRBJ1-2. TRBV3-2 is a documented pseudogene. The CDR3 spans 14 residues. In nucleotides, the CDR3 is TGTGACAGCAGCCAAGAATGGGGATTCTATGGCTACACCTTC. Amino acids: CDSSQEWGFYGYTF.